This T cell receptor (beta chain) was sequenced in a study of blood T cell repertoires in COVID-19 (dated by TCRdb to 2018 to 2021). General notes on the study: Samples from collaborators originated in the United States, Italy and Spain and spanned both the acute and convalescent phases of COVID-19. The repertoires were made available in a free public database intended to serve as a resource for research on the immune response to SARS-CoV-2. The prospective study material was composed of cDNA or gDNA derived from T cells, B-cell-depleted T cells, or PBMCs. The sample metadata nearly always contained a de-identified subject ID, COVID-19 status, age in years and sex. HLA class I and class II types, where available, came from metadata supplied by the sample provider rather than from assay-based typing. Deeply sampled blood TCRbeta repertoires from subjects exposed to, actively infected with, or recovered from COVID-19 were included in the dataset. The samples were drawn from two sources: the first 160 participants of the ongoing ImmuneRACE study, and 1,000 to 1,500 subjects contributed by 6 global collaborators.

In regard to this clone: What antigen it recognizes has not been identified. One base away there is no much larger clone; base qualities are not given.

TCRbeta CDR3 regions were amplified from genomic DNA by means of the immunoSEQ Assay, a bias-controlled multiplex PCR. Regarding the original processing steps: Nucleated cell counts per sample were estimated from amplification of reference gene primers within the assay. To quantify the absolute abundance of each unique TCRbeta CDR3 rearrangement, sequence reads were collapsed and filtered. Productive Simpson clonality was computed per sample as the square root of Simpson's diversity index over productive rearrangements. TCRdb's version of the immuneACCESS table is confined to in-frame rearrangements and falls short of the full clone set. An unresolved V gene accounts for under half of the shortfall where checked; the remainder is of unknown origin. Clonal size and the V and J genes are those of that table, whereas D and trimming came from the DNA. In all, the sample holds approximately 150,000 clones, and around 89% of those were seen once. Of the sample, 25% to 35% is held by the ten largest clones.

Whole blood was collected in K2EDTA tubes by collaborating institutions according to the institutions' own protocols. For TCRbeta analysis, collaborators shipped samples as frozen whole blood, isolated PBMCs, or DNA extracted from either of those sample types. The full study reports these points: How much clinical and demographic metadata was included differed by source and by participant, and the metadata was provided uncurated.

The CDR3 spans 15 residues, from the cysteine through the phenylalanine. Here the CDR3 DNA is all that survives: 45 bases in frame from base 1. The germline V gene (reference sequence) gives CDR1 as MNHEY and CDR2 as SMNVEV. V sheds 4 bases and J sheds 5 bases, leaving 17 bases between their ends. This receptor chain uses TRBV27 and TRBJ1-1, with no confidently assigned D gene. The clonotype comes from a human donor in a cohort sampled during active COVID-19. The specimen was peripheral blood. The DNA sequence follows: TGTGCCAGCAGTTCGGACGAGGGCGGATGGACTGAAGCTTTCTTT. Its protein reads: CASSSDEGGWTEAFF.